The clone carrying this T cell receptor beta chain was detected a few times. The antigen remains undetermined. The assay that was used to sequence DNA from cultured CD4+ T cells was the Oncomine TCR Beta short-read assay. TCRdb recomputed calls from the PCR reads with MiXCR, one row per CDR3 protein. The sample consists of about 10,000 distinct CDR3 sequences, approximately 63% of them appearing once. Treatment described: approximately 9-day PBMC culture with coronavirus spike peptide pools or control peptides (ViraFEST assay). These data originate in a study of vaccination and CD4 T cells after COVID-19. Study-level information: Cells received overlapping spike peptides from SARS-CoV-2, HCoV-NL63, HCoV-OC43 and HCoV-229E as stimulation.

Germline values: CDR1 SGHTA, CDR2 FQGTGA. The V gene lost 2 bases and the J gene lost 4 bases, with 11 bases spanning the gap. This CDR3 is built from 14 residues. The clonotype was recovered from a human donor who had recovered from COVID-19. The J gene is TRBJ1-2, the V gene TRBV7-3; D possibly corresponds to TRBD1 (6 bases). The specimen sequenced was CD4+ T cells from blood, cultured in vitro. The chain's CDR3 is CASSLQGQGYGYTF. The CDR3 region has the DNA TGTGCCAGCAGCTTACAGGGACAAGGCTATGGCTACACCTTC.